This T cell receptor (beta chain) was sequenced for a study of patients and donors after allogeneic stem cell transplantation. TCRdb reanalysed the RT-PCR reads using MiXCR and keeps one entry per CDR3 protein. The table lists roughly 10,000 distinct CDR3 sequences, 5.9% of them singletons. Germline lookup yields CDR1 SGHVS and CDR2 FQNEAQ. The CDR3 is 12 amino acids. The germline V and J ends were trimmed by 5 bases and 5 bases, with 9 bases remaining between them. This clonotype was recorded at least ten times. Sequenced: blood, either unsorted or a sorted T cell fraction (not recorded which). The chain joins TRBV7-8 to TRBJ1-1; D ambiguous. This receptor was obtained from a human donor who was either an allogeneic HSCT recipient or a stem cell or donor lymphocyte infusion donor (not recorded which). It is not recorded whose cells these are; they may come from a transplant donor. The CDR3 spells CASSLTRTEAFF. The CDR3 bases are TGTGCCAGCAGCCTAACTCGGACTGAAGCTTTCTTT.